This T cell receptor (beta chain) was sequenced for a study of blood T cell repertoires in COVID-19. Overall study: Samples of COVID-19 (acute and convalescent) were obtained from the United States, Italy and Spain. Sample material is recorded as cDNA or gDNA derived from T cells, B-cell-depleted T cells, or PBMCs.

The CDR3 totals 14 residues. Germline lookup yields CDR1 MRHNA and CDR2 SNTAGT. The J segment lost 8 bases and the V segment lost 8 bases, leaving 6 bases of the junction unmatched. This table comes from immunoSEQ multiplex PCR, and its TCRdb copy is limited to in-frame clones, with some not included. There are some 150,000 clones in the sample; approximately 87% occur only once, and roughly 3.3% lies in the top ten. The clonotype comes from a man between 18 and 35 years old with active or convalescent COVID-19. The chain uses TRBV6-4 and TRBJ2-1; 13 bases line up with TRBD2. Sequenced sample: peripheral blood. The CDR3 bases are TGTGCCAGCCGTACTGGGACTAGCGGGGATGAGCAGTTCTTC. It yields the protein CASRTGTSGDEQFF.